A selection of T cell receptor beta chains follows, all from one sample in a study of human T cells and chemical hapten exposure. TCRdb ran MiXCR on the RACE reads and lists one entry per CDR3 protein. The table has 38,000 or so distinct CDR3 sequences, around 7.6% seen once. This specimen consisted of whole blood, obtained in connection with sensitization to the hapten diphenylcyclopropenone (DPC). The receptors were sampled from a woman aged 50 to 60 with alopecia areata. Some clones in this sample may be carry-over from other donors' samples. Each CDR3 is given with its conserved first and last residue. A D gene is named only where the DNA matches it firmly. For some rows the clone size is stated as once, few or many, or as a class when expanded; others skip it.

v_call	clone_size	j_call	d_call	cdr3_aa	cdr3_nt
TRBV15	many	TRBJ2-1	TRBD1	CATSRADRGPFNEQFF	TGTGCCACCAGCAGAGCTGACAGGGGTCCCTTCAATGAGCAGTTCTTC
TRBV29-1	few	TRBJ1-1	.	CSVENTEAFF	TGCAGCGTTGAAAACACTGAAGCTTTCTTT
TRBV27	many	TRBJ2-1	.	CASSKSGGTNYYNEQFF	TGTGCCAGCAGTAAGTCCGGCGGGACGAACTACTACAATGAGCAGTTCTTC
TRBV7-3	many	TRBJ2-3	.	CASSSMGTQYF	TGTGCCAGCAGCTCCATGGGCACGCAGTATTTT
TRBV7-9	many	TRBJ1-1	TRBD1	CASSLVGGGEAFF	TGTGCCAGCAGCTTAGTAGGGGGCGGTGAAGCTTTCTTT
TRBV5-1	many	TRBJ2-1	TRBD1	CASSADRGYYNEQFF	TGCGCCAGCAGCGCGGACAGGGGGTACTACAATGAGCAGTTCTTC
TRBV19	.	TRBJ1-6	.	CASSPDPSSSYNSPLHF	TGTGCCAGTAGTCCGGACCCCTCGAGCTCCTATAATTCACCCCTCCACTTT
TRBV5-4	.	TRBJ1-1	TRBD1	CASSLKDRDGEAFF	TGTGCCAGCAGCTTGAAAGACAGGGACGGGGAAGCTTTCTTT
TRBV28	many	TRBJ2-5	.	CASANGVQETQYF	TGTGCCAGCGCTAATGGGGTTCAAGAGACCCAGTACTTC
TRBV5-1	few	TRBJ2-2	.	CASSLAPNTGELFF	TGCGCCAGCAGCTTGGCACCGAACACCGGGGAGCTGTTTTTT
TRBV29-1	.	TRBJ2-3	.	CSARTGGTDTQYF	TGCAGCGCCCGGACAGGAGGGACAGATACGCAGTATTTT
TRBV5-1	.	TRBJ2-1	.	CASSADYEQFF	TGCGCCAGCAGCGCGGATTATGAGCAGTTCTTC
TRBV5-5	few	TRBJ2-5	.	CASSLTQNQETQYF	TGTGCCAGCAGCTTGACTCAGAATCAAGAGACCCAGTACTTC
TRBV12-3/TRBV12-4	few	TRBJ2-7	.	CASSLRGGTNEQYF	TGTGCCAGCAGTTTACGTGGCGGGACCAACGAGCAGTACTTC
TRBV24-1	.	TRBJ2-3	.	CATSTSGTLTDTQYF	TGTGCCACCAGTACATCCGGGACACTCACAGATACGCAGTATTTT
TRBV12-3/TRBV12-4	few	TRBJ2-7	TRBD1	CASSYQGAYYEQYF	TGTGCCAGCAGTTACCAGGGGGCGTACTACGAGCAGTACTTC
TRBV11-3	many	TRBJ2-3	.	CASSLGEVDTQYF	TGTGCCAGCAGCTTAGGAGAGGTGGATACGCAGTATTTT
TRBV11-2	many	TRBJ2-3	.	CASSLRGSTDTQYF	TGTGCCAGCAGCTTAAGGGGAAGCACAGATACGCAGTATTTT
TRBV28	.	TRBJ2-3	.	CASSPIRTSTDTQYF	TGTGCCAGCAGTCCCATCCGGACTAGCACAGATACGCAGTATTTT
TRBV25-1	few	TRBJ2-1	.	CASSGDTYNEQFF	TGTGCCAGCAGTGGAGACACATACAATGAGCAGTTCTTC
TRBV28	.	TRBJ2-1	TRBD2	CAMREAYNEQFF	TGTGCCATGCGGGAGGCCTACAATGAGCAGTTCTTC
TRBV5-4	few	TRBJ1-6	.	CASSLDNSYNSPLHF	TGTGCCAGCAGCTTGGATAACTCCTATAATTCACCCCTCCACTTT
TRBV27	many	TRBJ2-1	TRBD2	CASSLWVSLAGGRNEQFF	TGTGCCAGCAGTTTATGGGTTTCACTAGCGGGAGGTAGGAATGAGCAGTTCTTC
TRBV29-1	.	TRBJ1-1	TRBD1	CSALGQGGLPEAFF	TGCAGCGCCCTGGGACAGGGAGGCTTACCTGAAGCTTTCTTT
TRBV5-1	few	TRBJ2-1	TRBD2	CASSLVAGENNEQFF	TGCGCCAGCAGCCTCGTAGCGGGGGAAAACAATGAGCAGTTCTTC
TRBV4-2	many	TRBJ2-1	TRBD2	CASSQEGLAGGNEQFF	TGTGCCAGCAGCCAAGAGGGACTAGCGGGGGGTAATGAGCAGTTCTTC
TRBV18	many	TRBJ1-4	.	CASSRASPNEKLFF	TGTGCCAGCTCGAGGGCCTCTCCTAATGAAAAACTGTTTTTT
TRBV12-3/TRBV12-4	many	TRBJ1-4	.	CASSGRVLNEKLFF	TGTGCCAGCAGTGGGAGGGTCCTAAATGAAAAACTGTTTTTT
TRBV9	.	TRBJ2-1	.	CASSGTTRREEQFF	TGTGCCAGCAGCGGAACTACTAGGAGGGAAGAGCAGTTCTTC
TRBV11-2	many	TRBJ1-1	.	CASSLSLTNTEAFF	TGTGCCAGCAGCCTTTCTCTTACGAACACTGAAGCTTTCTTT
TRBV5-4	many	TRBJ2-4	.	CASSSSNSLAKNIQYF	TGTGCCAGCAGCTCCTCTAACAGTCTAGCCAAAAACATTCAGTACTTC
TRBV4-3	many	TRBJ2-1	.	CASSQGSNEQFF	TGCGCCAGCAGCCAAGGGTCCAATGAGCAGTTCTTC
TRBV20-1	many	TRBJ2-4	TRBD2	CSASLIASGSSKNIQYF	TGCAGTGCTTCGCTTATAGCTAGCGGGAGCTCCAAAAACATTCAGTACTTC
TRBV3-1	.	TRBJ2-3	.	CASSPYGFSTDTQYF	TGTGCCAGCAGCCCATATGGGTTTAGCACAGATACGCAGTATTTT
TRBV18	many	TRBJ2-2	.	CASSPFDTGELFF	TGTGCCAGCTCACCTTTCGACACCGGGGAGCTGTTTTTT
TRBV29-1	few	TRBJ2-7	.	CSARGNSREQYF	TGCAGCGCGAGAGGGAACAGCCGCGAGCAGTACTTC
TRBV10-2	many	TRBJ1-1	.	CASSESAGGVESEAFF	TGCGCCAGCAGTGAGTCCGCCGGGGGCGTCGAGTCTGAAGCTTTCTTT
TRBV5-5	many	TRBJ1-2	.	CASSLGSAVVDYTF	TGTGCCAGCAGCTTGGGATCGGCTGTGGTTGACTACACCTTC
TRBV18	many	TRBJ1-5	.	CASSPQQGLDQPQHF	TGTGCCAGCTCACCGCAACAGGGTTTGGATCAGCCCCAGCATTTT
TRBV6-1	.	TRBJ2-2	TRBD1	CASRSGGPFATGELFF	TGTGCCAGCAGATCAGGGGGCCCCTTTGCCACCGGGGAGCTGTTTTTT
TRBV27	many	TRBJ1-5	.	CASSLAFRQPQHF	TGTGCCAGCAGTTTAGCATTTCGACAGCCCCAGCATTTT
TRBV7-9	many	TRBJ2-2	.	CASSLVGGAAGELFF	TGTGCCAGCAGCCTAGTCGGGGGCGCGGCCGGGGAGCTGTTTTTT
TRBV20-1	many	TRBJ2-1	.	CSAEGESLDDEQFF	TGCAGCGCAGAGGGGGAGTCCCTCGACGATGAGCAGTTCTTC
TRBV6-6	many	TRBJ2-1	TRBD2	CATKLAGGLDEQFF	TGTGCCACCAAATTAGCGGGAGGGTTAGATGAGCAGTTCTTC
TRBV6-6	.	TRBJ1-5	TRBD1	CASSTQGQGNQPQHF	TGTGCCAGCAGTACCCAGGGACAGGGAAATCAGCCCCAGCATTTT
TRBV20-1	many	TRBJ2-1	TRBD2	CSAREVAGGFSSYNEQFF	TGCAGTGCTAGAGAGGTAGCGGGTGGGTTCAGCTCCTACAATGAGCAGTTCTTC
TRBV12-3/TRBV12-4	many	TRBJ2-1	TRBD2	CASRRRTAGTTDEQFF	TGTGCCAGCAGGCGACGGACGGCCGGGACTACGGATGAGCAGTTCTTC
TRBV6-5	many	TRBJ1-1	TRBD1	CASKTPGQGSEAFF	TGTGCCAGCAAGACCCCGGGACAGGGATCTGAAGCTTTCTTT
TRBV18	many	TRBJ2-1	.	CASSPRAGPGEQFF	TGTGCCAGCTCCCCTCGAGCGGGCCCAGGGGAGCAGTTCTTC
TRBV20-1	many	TRBJ2-5	TRBD1	CSARGQRPRTQYF	TGCAGTGCTAGGGGACAGCGCCCTCGGACCCAGTACTTC
TRBV18	many	TRBJ2-7	TRBD1	CASSPDREYEQYF	TGTGCCAGCTCACCCGACAGGGAGTACGAGCAGTACTTC